This TCR beta chain originates from a study of T cells in tuberculosis. The study's findings and limits: Some low-affinity tetramer-binding T cells may be absent from this sample.

The V gene's germline CDR1 is LGHNA and CDR2 YSLEER. V was trimmed by 1 base and J by 6 bases, leaving 8 bases between them. This CDR3 is 13 amino acids long. TCR-alpha and TCR-beta chains were sequenced unpaired. TCRdb's copy holds only in-frame clones and misses some; the assay was immunoSEQ multiplex PCR. Of 60,000 or so clones in the sample, roughly 79% were seen once. Thawed, overnight-rested PBMC were stained with GMM-loaded CD1B tetramer, viability dye and anti-CD3, then sorted. C32 glucose monomycolate from Rhodococcus equi was loaded onto the CD1B tetramers. Tetramer-sorted PBMC had been CD14 monocyte-depleted before freezing. From each donor, some 90,000 tetramer-negative cells were sorted.

The chain combines TRBV4-3 with TRBJ2-3, with a possible D match to TRBD1 (5 bases). The sample taken for sequencing was CD1b-GMM tetramer-negative cells sorted from PBMCs. The sequence was collected from an adult woman with latent tuberculosis. The CDR3 nucleotides are TGCGCCAGCAGCCAAGGTTCAGGGGATACGCAGTATTTT. Translation: CASSQGSGDTQYF.